One sample yielded the 2 T cell receptor beta chains listed below, sequenced in a study of OX40 agonist ivuxolimab in advanced cancers. Generated by immunoSEQ multiplex PCR, the TCRdb table keeps only in-frame clones and is missing some. The sample includes 75,000 to 100,000 clones, more than 80% of them seen just once. The sequenced sample was CD4+ or CD8+ T cells sorted from blood, obtained in a trial of the OX40 agonist ivuxolimab. Receptor source: an adult with an advanced solid tumor such as melanoma, head and neck, liver or kidney cancer.

The genes are TRBV30 and TRBJ2-7; possibly TRBD2 for D (5 bases). The CDR3 runs 12 residues. CDR1 is GTSNPN, CDR2 SVGIG, per germline (reference sequence). V was trimmed by 7 bases and J by 7 bases, leaving 17 bases between them. The CDR3 DNA follows: TGTGCCTTGGACTGGCGCGCCTTGGAGCAGTACTTC. Translated: CALDWRALEQYF.

The chain joins TRBV19 to TRBJ1-2, with unresolved D. The CDR3 length is 13 residues. The V end lost 0 bases, the J end lost 5 bases, and 7 bases lay between the germline ends. Germline assignment: CDR1 LNHDA and CDR2 SQIVND (reference sequence). As DNA, the CDR3 is TGTGCCAGTAGTATAGACAGGATATATGGCTACACCTTC. Encoded protein: CASSIDRIYGYTF.